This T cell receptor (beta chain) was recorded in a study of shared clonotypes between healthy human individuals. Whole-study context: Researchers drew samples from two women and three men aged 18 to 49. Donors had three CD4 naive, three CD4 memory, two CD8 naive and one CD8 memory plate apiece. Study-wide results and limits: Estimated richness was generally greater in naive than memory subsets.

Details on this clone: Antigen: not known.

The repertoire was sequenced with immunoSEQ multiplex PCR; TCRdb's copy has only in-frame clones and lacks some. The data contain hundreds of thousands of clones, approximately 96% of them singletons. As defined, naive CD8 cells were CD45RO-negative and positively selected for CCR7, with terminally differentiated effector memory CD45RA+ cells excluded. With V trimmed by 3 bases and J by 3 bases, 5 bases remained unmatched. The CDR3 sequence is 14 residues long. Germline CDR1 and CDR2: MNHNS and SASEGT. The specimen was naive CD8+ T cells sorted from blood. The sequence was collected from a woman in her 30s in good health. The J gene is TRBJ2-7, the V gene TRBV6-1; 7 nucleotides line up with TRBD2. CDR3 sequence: CASSDMTSFYEQYF. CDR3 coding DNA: TGTGCCAGCAGTGATATGACTAGCTTCTACGAGCAGTACTTC.